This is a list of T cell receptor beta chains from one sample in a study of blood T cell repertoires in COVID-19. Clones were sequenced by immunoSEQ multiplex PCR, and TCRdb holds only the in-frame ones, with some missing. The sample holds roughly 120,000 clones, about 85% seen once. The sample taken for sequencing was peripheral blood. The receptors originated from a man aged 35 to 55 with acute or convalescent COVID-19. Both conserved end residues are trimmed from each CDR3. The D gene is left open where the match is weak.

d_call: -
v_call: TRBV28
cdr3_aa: ASSLPGGAAPEF

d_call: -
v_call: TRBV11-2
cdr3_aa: ASSALQGSKPLLYGYT

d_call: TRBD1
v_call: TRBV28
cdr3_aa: ASSLWKMRDRANYGYT

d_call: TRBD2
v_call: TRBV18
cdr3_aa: ASSPASGTYNEQF

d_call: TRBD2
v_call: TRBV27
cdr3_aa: ASRKAGGTDTQY

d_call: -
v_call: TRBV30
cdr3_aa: AWSVPMIQGVKYGYT

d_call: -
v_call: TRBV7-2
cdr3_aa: ASSSDKNTEAF

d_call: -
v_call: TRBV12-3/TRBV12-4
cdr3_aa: ASTDNREETQY

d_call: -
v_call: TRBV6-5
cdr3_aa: ASRTQGGNSPLH

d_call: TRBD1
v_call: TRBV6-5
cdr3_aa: ASRTRTGKGETQY

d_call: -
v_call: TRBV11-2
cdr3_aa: ASSLGHRATTNEKLF

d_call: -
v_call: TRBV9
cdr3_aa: ASSTEQGGTDTQY

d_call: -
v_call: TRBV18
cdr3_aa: ASSPVGAGTEAF

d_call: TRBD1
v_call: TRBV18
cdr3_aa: ASSEGQGLPT

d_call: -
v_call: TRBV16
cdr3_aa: ASSQGRDSNQPQH

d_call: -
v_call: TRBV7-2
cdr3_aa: ASSRQTGQETQY

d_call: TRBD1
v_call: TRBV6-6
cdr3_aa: ASSYTGQGYEQY

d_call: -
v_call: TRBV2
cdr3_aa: ASSEVPGVAEKLF

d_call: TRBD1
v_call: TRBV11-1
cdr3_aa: ASSPWTGSRTEAF

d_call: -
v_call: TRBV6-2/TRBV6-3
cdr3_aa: ASSPGKVSNQPQH

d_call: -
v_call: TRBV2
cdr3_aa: ASREDSSTDTQY

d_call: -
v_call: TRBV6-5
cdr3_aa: ASSTGRHSGNTIY

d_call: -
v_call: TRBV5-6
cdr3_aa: ASSLRRSLSPSPLH

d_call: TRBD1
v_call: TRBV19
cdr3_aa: ASSTGQDHQPQH

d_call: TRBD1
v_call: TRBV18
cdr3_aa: ASSPNPTGYSYEQY

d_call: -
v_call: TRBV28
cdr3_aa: ASTLSQGSYGYT

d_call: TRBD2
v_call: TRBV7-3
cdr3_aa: ASSLRLATNEQF

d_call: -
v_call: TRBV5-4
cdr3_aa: ASSLPGGSNEKLF

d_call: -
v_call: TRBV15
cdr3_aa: ATSREMETGELF

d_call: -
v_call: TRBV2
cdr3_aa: ASSGSARSDYEQY

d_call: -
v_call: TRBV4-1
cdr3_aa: ASSQAPPGHDTDTQY

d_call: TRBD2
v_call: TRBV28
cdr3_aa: ASSWGGTVASYEQY

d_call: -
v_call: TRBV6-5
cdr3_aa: ASSYSSNTEAF

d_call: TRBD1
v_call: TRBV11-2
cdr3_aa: ASTSVTGTYNEQF

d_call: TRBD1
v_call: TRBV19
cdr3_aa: ASSDRGREKLF

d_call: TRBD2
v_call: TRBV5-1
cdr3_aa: ASSLSSGSIEQF

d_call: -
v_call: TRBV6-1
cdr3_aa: ASSEDPGMGYT

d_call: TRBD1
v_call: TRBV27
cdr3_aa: ASSKTGQQSHQPQH

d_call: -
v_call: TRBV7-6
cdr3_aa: ASSTRQEWGETQY

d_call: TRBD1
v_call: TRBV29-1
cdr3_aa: SVGTGAVQY

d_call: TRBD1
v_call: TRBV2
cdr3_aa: ASNPGQGGYQPQH

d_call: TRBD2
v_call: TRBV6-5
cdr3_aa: ASSYSGTKETQY

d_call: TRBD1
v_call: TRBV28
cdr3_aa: ASRRQGQETQY

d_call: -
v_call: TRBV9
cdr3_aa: ASSVGANSDTQY

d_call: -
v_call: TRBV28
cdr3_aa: ASKTRVQGTYNEQF

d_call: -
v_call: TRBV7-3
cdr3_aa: ASFPARQYGYT

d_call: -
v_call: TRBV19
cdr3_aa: ASVRRGMTSGNTIY

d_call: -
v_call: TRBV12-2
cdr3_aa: ASRFSGRANLESYEQY

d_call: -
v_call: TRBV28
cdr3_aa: ASSSRQTQYQETQY

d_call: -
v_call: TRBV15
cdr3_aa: ATSSFLQGKAKNIQY

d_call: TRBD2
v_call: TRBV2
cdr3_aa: ATAPGLAQETQY

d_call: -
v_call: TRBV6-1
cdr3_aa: ASSEGPGGGWNEQF

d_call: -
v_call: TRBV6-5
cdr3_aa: ASSQQGGVSYEQY

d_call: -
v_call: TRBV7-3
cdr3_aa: ASSPRGPNEAF

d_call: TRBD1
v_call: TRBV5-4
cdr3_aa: ASRVDRGVYTQY

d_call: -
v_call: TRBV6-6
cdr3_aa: ASRADQGWNSPLH

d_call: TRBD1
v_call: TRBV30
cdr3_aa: AWGTGGLNIQY